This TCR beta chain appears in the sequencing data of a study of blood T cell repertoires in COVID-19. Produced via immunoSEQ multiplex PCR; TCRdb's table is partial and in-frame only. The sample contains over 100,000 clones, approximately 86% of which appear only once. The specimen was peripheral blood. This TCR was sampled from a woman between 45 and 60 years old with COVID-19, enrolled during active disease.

CDR3 residues: CASSLRDRDYEQYF. The CDR3 DNA follows: TGTGCCAGCAGCTTACGAGACAGGGATTACGAGCAGTACTTC. The V gene is TRBV13, the J gene TRBJ2-7; TRBD1 agrees at 7 bases. V shed 2 bases and J 4 bases; nucleotides not matched to a gene: 5. CDR1 PRHDT and CDR2 FYEKMQ come from the germline V gene (reference sequence). The CDR3 consists of 14 residues.